A selection of T cell receptor beta chains follows, all from one sample in a study of response to subunit inactivated influenza vaccine. TCRdb reprocessed the RT-PCR reads via MiXCR and lists one record per CDR3 protein. The sample shows around 520,000 distinct CDR3 sequences, about 12% of them seen only once. The material was PBMCs from blood, obtained on the day of vaccination. The receptors stem from a man in his fifties who received an inactivated influenza vaccine. Both conserved end residues are part of each CDR3. The D gene is left open where the match is weak. Rows may omit the clone size; those that give it use once, few, many or a size class.

clone size: NA
V gene: TRBV12-3/TRBV12-4
J gene: TRBJ2-5
D gene: NA
CDR3 length: 15
CDR3 protein: CASSLEGPPLETQYF
CDR3 DNA: TGTGCCAGCAGTTTGGAGGGGCCACCCCTGGAGACCCAGTACTTC

clone size: NA
V gene: TRBV4-3
J gene: TRBJ2-1
D gene: TRBD2
CDR3 length: 19
CDR3 protein: CASSQDRELAGGPYNEQFF
CDR3 DNA: TGCGCCAGCAGCCAAGATCGGGAACTAGCGGGGGGCCCCTACAATGAGCAGTTCTTC

clone size: few
V gene: TRBV29-1
J gene: TRBJ2-7
D gene: NA
CDR3 length: 11
CDR3 protein: CSVDGTYEQYF
CDR3 DNA: TGCAGCGTGGACGGGACCTACGAGCAGTACTTC

clone size: many
V gene: TRBV12-3/TRBV12-4
J gene: TRBJ2-2
D gene: NA
CDR3 length: 12
CDR3 protein: CASRWDTGELFF
CDR3 DNA: TGTGCCAGCAGATGGGACACCGGGGAGCTGTTTTTT

clone size: few
V gene: TRBV3-1
J gene: TRBJ2-7
D gene: TRBD2
CDR3 length: 18
CDR3 protein: CASSQEVTLAGALGEQYF
CDR3 DNA: TGTGCCAGCAGCCAAGAGGTGACCCTAGCGGGAGCACTCGGCGAGCAGTACTTC

clone size: NA
V gene: TRBV6-1
J gene: TRBJ2-7
D gene: TRBD1
CDR3 length: 14
CDR3 protein: CASSRTGGFGEQYF
CDR3 DNA: TGTGCCAGCAGCCGGACAGGGGGCTTTGGCGAGCAGTACTTC

clone size: many
V gene: TRBV12-3/TRBV12-4
J gene: TRBJ2-7
D gene: NA
CDR3 length: 12
CDR3 protein: CASSQVAYEQYF
CDR3 DNA: TGTGCCAGCAGCCAGGTAGCCTACGAGCAGTACTTC

clone size: NA
V gene: TRBV2
J gene: TRBJ2-4
D gene: NA
CDR3 length: 14
CDR3 protein: CASSKGPSYPWMDF
CDR3 DNA: TGTGCCAGCAGTAAGGGACCGAGTTACCCCTGGATGGACTTC

clone size: few
V gene: TRBV2
J gene: TRBJ1-5
D gene: TRBD1
CDR3 length: 16
CDR3 protein: CASSAGQGISNQPQHF
CDR3 DNA: TGTGCCAGCAGTGCCGGACAGGGGATTAGCAATCAGCCCCAGCATTTT

clone size: few
V gene: TRBV4-2
J gene: TRBJ2-1
D gene: TRBD2
CDR3 length: 17
CDR3 protein: CASSQDRLAGKTGEQFF
CDR3 DNA: TGTGCCAGCAGCCAAGATCGACTAGCGGGAAAAACGGGTGAGCAGTTCTTC

clone size: many
V gene: TRBV20-1
J gene: TRBJ1-2
D gene: NA
CDR3 length: 15
CDR3 protein: CAPAQASVPNYGYTF
CDR3 DNA: TGCGCCCCTGCCCAGGCCTCCGTCCCAAACTATGGCTACACCTTC

clone size: NA
V gene: TRBV5-1
J gene: TRBJ2-1
D gene: NA
CDR3 length: 15
CDR3 protein: CAIGLRESSGNEQFF
CDR3 DNA: TGCGCCATCGGACTTCGGGAGTCTTCGGGCAATGAGCAGTTCTTC

clone size: NA
V gene: TRBV28
J gene: TRBJ2-2
D gene: TRBD2
CDR3 length: 17
CDR3 protein: CASSKPSGGAVTGELFF
CDR3 DNA: TGTGCCAGCAGCAAACCGTCGGGGGGGGCGGTCACCGGGGAGCTGTTTTTT

clone size: few
V gene: TRBV7-9
J gene: TRBJ2-1
D gene: TRBD2
CDR3 length: 16
CDR3 protein: CASNQLAGGQYNEQFF
CDR3 DNA: TGTGCCAGCAACCAACTAGCGGGGGGGCAGTACAATGAGCAGTTCTTC

clone size: many
V gene: TRBV12-3/TRBV12-4
J gene: TRBJ2-3
D gene: NA
CDR3 length: 13
CDR3 protein: CASSSPLGDTQYF
CDR3 DNA: TGTGCCAGCAGTTCTCCACTGGGAGATACGCAGTATTTT

clone size: NA
V gene: TRBV12-3/TRBV12-4
J gene: TRBJ2-7
D gene: NA
CDR3 length: 12
CDR3 protein: CASTPRGNEQYF
CDR3 DNA: TGTGCCAGCACCCCCCGAGGGAACGAGCAGTACTTC

clone size: NA
V gene: TRBV15
J gene: TRBJ1-5
D gene: NA
CDR3 length: 13
CDR3 protein: CATSRDYGQPQHF
CDR3 DNA: TGTGCCACCAGCAGAGATTACGGGCAGCCCCAGCATTTT

clone size: NA
V gene: TRBV29-1
J gene: TRBJ2-3
D gene: NA
CDR3 length: 17
CDR3 protein: CSVEDLGLRIGTDTQYF
CDR3 DNA: TGCAGCGTTGAAGATCTCGGATTGCGGATCGGCACAGATACGCAGTATTTT

clone size: many
V gene: TRBV28
J gene: TRBJ2-1
D gene: TRBD2
CDR3 length: 13
CDR3 protein: CASSPSGGYEQFF
CDR3 DNA: TGTGCCAGCAGTCCTAGCGGGGGTTATGAGCAGTTCTTC

clone size: few
V gene: TRBV18
J gene: TRBJ1-6
D gene: NA
CDR3 length: 15
CDR3 protein: CASSPGTVNNSPLHF
CDR3 DNA: TGTGCCAGCTCCCCGGGGACGGTGAATAATTCACCCCTCCACTTT

clone size: few
V gene: TRBV21-1
J gene: TRBJ2-5
D gene: NA
CDR3 length: 19
CDR3 protein: CASSKGCPPGQLYQETQYF
CDR3 DNA: TGTGCCAGCAGCAAAGGTTGCCCCCCGGGACAGTTGTACCAAGAGACCCAGTACTTC

clone size: few
V gene: TRBV24-1
J gene: TRBJ2-2
D gene: NA
CDR3 length: 14
CDR3 protein: CATSDFYHTGELFF
CDR3 DNA: TGTGCCACCAGTGATTTTTACCACACCGGGGAGCTGTTTTTT

clone size: many
V gene: TRBV7-2
J gene: TRBJ2-1
D gene: NA
CDR3 length: 14
CDR3 protein: CASSSRLTGNEQFF
CDR3 DNA: TGTGCCAGCAGCTCACGCCTAACAGGGAATGAGCAGTTCTTC

clone size: few
V gene: TRBV12-3/TRBV12-4
J gene: TRBJ2-5
D gene: TRBD2
CDR3 length: 17
CDR3 protein: CASSWGLAGDLQETQYF
CDR3 DNA: TGTGCCAGCAGTTGGGGACTAGCGGGCGACCTCCAAGAGACCCAGTACTTC

clone size: NA
V gene: TRBV12-3/TRBV12-4
J gene: TRBJ2-1
D gene: NA
CDR3 length: 13
CDR3 protein: CATLGAFIDEQFF
CDR3 DNA: TGTGCCACCTTAGGGGCCTTCATCGATGAGCAGTTCTTC

clone size: NA
V gene: TRBV27
J gene: TRBJ2-3
D gene: TRBD2
CDR3 length: 14
CDR3 protein: CASTAGGPSDTQYF
CDR3 DNA: TGTGCCAGCACAGCGGGAGGGCCCTCAGATACGCAGTATTTT

clone size: NA
V gene: TRBV28
J gene: TRBJ2-5
D gene: NA
CDR3 length: 13
CDR3 protein: CATSGTPRETQYF
CDR3 DNA: TGTGCCACCTCGGGGACTCCCAGAGAGACCCAGTACTTC

clone size: NA
V gene: TRBV10-3
J gene: TRBJ2-1
D gene: NA
CDR3 length: 15
CDR3 protein: CAISDGSQVNNEQFF
CDR3 DNA: TGTGCCATCAGTGACGGGAGTCAGGTGAACAATGAGCAGTTCTTC

clone size: few
V gene: TRBV20-1
J gene: TRBJ2-7
D gene: NA
CDR3 length: 14
CDR3 protein: CSARDQGRSYEQYF
CDR3 DNA: TGCAGTGCTAGAGATCAGGGTCGCTCTTACGAGCAGTACTTC

clone size: few
V gene: TRBV6-1
J gene: TRBJ2-7
D gene: NA
CDR3 length: 15
CDR3 protein: CASSRSSGTTYEQYF
CDR3 DNA: TGTGCCAGCAGTAGATCCTCCGGGACAACCTACGAGCAGTACTTC

clone size: many
V gene: TRBV19
J gene: TRBJ2-3
D gene: NA
CDR3 length: 13
CDR3 protein: CASSISPGDTQYF
CDR3 DNA: TGTGCCAGTAGTATATCGCCCGGGGATACGCAGTATTTT

clone size: few
V gene: TRBV4-2
J gene: TRBJ1-1
D gene: TRBD1
CDR3 length: 17
CDR3 protein: CASSQVSTGKFSTEAFF
CDR3 DNA: TGTGCCAGCAGCCAAGTTTCGACAGGGAAATTCTCCACTGAAGCTTTCTTT

clone size: NA
V gene: TRBV20-1
J gene: TRBJ2-5
D gene: NA
CDR3 length: 14
CDR3 protein: CSASRGGRAETQYF
CDR3 DNA: TGCAGTGCTAGTCGGGGCGGCAGGGCAGAGACCCAGTACTTC

clone size: NA
V gene: TRBV5-8
J gene: TRBJ2-7
D gene: NA
CDR3 length: 15
CDR3 protein: CASSLQGGAKNEQYF
CDR3 DNA: TGTGCCAGCAGCTTGCAGGGGGGGGCAAAGAACGAGCAGTACTTC

clone size: few
V gene: TRBV6-5
J gene: TRBJ2-7
D gene: NA
CDR3 length: 15
CDR3 protein: CASSYRYQGSYEQYF
CDR3 DNA: TGTGCCAGCAGTTACCGGTACCAGGGCTCCTACGAGCAGTACTTC

clone size: NA
V gene: TRBV4-3
J gene: TRBJ2-2
D gene: NA
CDR3 length: 15
CDR3 protein: CASSQEGGERGELFF
CDR3 DNA: TGCGCCAGCAGCCAAGAAGGGGGTGAGCGGGGGGAGCTGTTTTTT

clone size: many
V gene: TRBV4-3
J gene: TRBJ2-7
D gene: TRBD2
CDR3 length: 16
CDR3 protein: CASSQALSGGVYEQYF
CDR3 DNA: TGCGCCAGCAGCCAAGCTCTGAGCGGGGGGGTGTACGAGCAGTACTTC

clone size: few
V gene: TRBV5-1
J gene: TRBJ2-1
D gene: TRBD2
CDR3 length: 15
CDR3 protein: CASRGTSGRNGEQFF
CDR3 DNA: TGCGCCAGCAGAGGGACTAGCGGGAGAAACGGTGAGCAGTTCTTC

clone size: few
V gene: TRBV5-1
J gene: TRBJ1-6
D gene: TRBD1
CDR3 length: 16
CDR3 protein: CASRRQGGSYNSPLHF
CDR3 DNA: TGCGCCAGCCGAAGACAGGGTGGCTCCTATAATTCACCCCTCCACTTT

clone size: NA
V gene: TRBV5-1
J gene: TRBJ2-3
D gene: TRBD2
CDR3 length: 13
CDR3 protein: CASRREAADTQYF
CDR3 DNA: TGCGCCAGCAGGCGGGAGGCAGCAGATACGCAGTATTTT

clone size: NA
V gene: TRBV6-2/TRBV6-3
J gene: TRBJ2-3
D gene: NA
CDR3 length: 15
CDR3 protein: CASSYLSSFTDTQYF
CDR3 DNA: TGTGCCAGCAGTTACTTATCATCCTTTACAGATACGCAGTATTTT

clone size: many
V gene: TRBV5-6
J gene: TRBJ2-7
D gene: NA
CDR3 length: 14
CDR3 protein: CASSLLIGSREQYF
CDR3 DNA: TGTGCCAGCAGCTTGCTGATTGGGTCGCGGGAGCAGTACTTC

clone size: few
V gene: TRBV15
J gene: TRBJ2-3
D gene: NA
CDR3 length: 13
CDR3 protein: CATSKARADTQYF
CDR3 DNA: TGTGCCACCAGCAAAGCCCGTGCAGATACGCAGTATTTT

clone size: NA
V gene: TRBV12-3/TRBV12-4
J gene: TRBJ1-2
D gene: NA
CDR3 length: 12
CDR3 protein: CASSTSPGGYTF
CDR3 DNA: TGTGCCAGCAGTACCTCGCCTGGGGGCTACACCTTC

clone size: few
V gene: TRBV7-2
J gene: TRBJ2-1
D gene: TRBD2
CDR3 length: 16
CDR3 protein: CASSSGGSGRWDEQFF
CDR3 DNA: TGTGCCAGCAGCTCTGGGGGTAGCGGGAGATGGGATGAGCAGTTCTTC

clone size: NA
V gene: TRBV5-1
J gene: TRBJ2-7
D gene: NA
CDR3 length: 14
CDR3 protein: CASSSDSSSYEQYF
CDR3 DNA: TGCGCCAGCAGCTCTGACTCCAGCTCCTACGAGCAGTACTTC

clone size: NA
V gene: TRBV6-2/TRBV6-3
J gene: TRBJ1-5
D gene: NA
CDR3 length: 17
CDR3 protein: CASSYHSPARGGQPQHF
CDR3 DNA: TGTGCCAGCAGTTACCATTCGCCTGCCCGAGGAGGTCAGCCCCAGCATTTT

clone size: few
V gene: TRBV15
J gene: TRBJ2-4
D gene: TRBD2
CDR3 length: 18
CDR3 protein: CATSREVRGGLAKNIQYF
CDR3 DNA: TGTGCCACCAGCAGAGAAGTGAGGGGAGGGCTGGCCAAAAACATTCAGTACTTC

clone size: NA
V gene: TRBV20-1
J gene: TRBJ2-6
D gene: TRBD1
CDR3 length: 16
CDR3 protein: CSAIQGALAGANVLTF
CDR3 DNA: TGCAGTGCAATACAGGGGGCGCTGGCCGGGGCCAACGTCCTGACTTTC

clone size: few
V gene: TRBV9
J gene: TRBJ2-7
D gene: TRBD2
CDR3 length: 17
CDR3 protein: CASSVDPFGGRSYEQYF
CDR3 DNA: TGTGCCAGCAGCGTCGACCCCTTCGGCGGGAGATCCTACGAGCAGTACTTC